The rows below give T cell receptor beta chains drawn from one sample of a study of cytomegalovirus exposure and HLA in healthy donors. Clones were read by immunoSEQ multiplex PCR, and TCRdb kept only the in-frame ones, dropping some. The repertoire has around 84,000 clones, 65% to 85% of them found once; the top ten carry about 3.1%. Sequencing was carried out using PBMCs. All receptors derive from a man aged 45-65 years in good health and CMV-seronegative. CDR3s include the opening cysteine and the closing phenylalanine or tryptophan. A D gene is named only where the DNA matches it firmly. Expanded clones get a size class; other rows say once, few or many, or leave the size out.

V	J	D	size	DNA	CDR3
TRBV7-3	TRBJ2-5	TRBD2	few	TGTGCCAGCAGCTTCGGGACTAGCGGGGGCCAAGAGACCCAGTACTTC	CASSFGTSGGQETQYF
TRBV27	TRBJ1-4	NA	NA	TGTGCCAGCAGGAACTATGAAAAACTGTTTTTT	CASRNYEKLFF
TRBV30	TRBJ2-7	NA	NA	TGTGCCTGGAGTCCTAACTACGAGCAGTACTTC	CAWSPNYEQYF
TRBV9	TRBJ1-2	TRBD1	few	TGTGCCAGCAGCCCACCGGGACAGGGAACCAACTATGGCTACACCTTC	CASSPPGQGTNYGYTF
TRBV5-1	TRBJ2-1	NA	few	TGCGCCAGCAGCTCCGGAGGGATGAATGAGCAGTTCTTC	CASSSGGMNEQFF
TRBV7-8	TRBJ2-3	NA	once	TGTGCCAGCAGCTTAGGGTCAGGGGTTACAGATACGCAGTATTTT	CASSLGSGVTDTQYF
TRBV30	TRBJ2-3	TRBD2	NA	TGTGCCTGGAGTCCCGGACTAGCGGGGGGGCAGTATTTT	CAWSPGLAGGQYF
TRBV25-1	TRBJ1-1	NA	NA	TGTGCCAGCAGTGAATCGATAAGGGGCCGGGACACTGAAGCTTTCTTT	CASSESIRGRDTEAFF
TRBV7-3	TRBJ2-1	NA	once	TGTGCCAGCAGCTTAAGTATTAACAATGAGCAGTTCTTC	CASSLSINNEQFF
TRBV28	TRBJ1-3	NA	NA	TGTGCCAGCAGTGAGACAGTTCCCACCATATATTTT	CASSETVPTIYF
TRBV15	TRBJ2-1	TRBD2	NA	TGTGCCACCAGCAGAGTGACTAGCGGGGACAATGAGCAGTTCTTC	CATSRVTSGDNEQFF
TRBV5-5	TRBJ1-5	NA	NA	TGTGCCAGCAGCCCGGGTCAGGGAGGCCAGCCCCAGCATTTT	CASSPGQGGQPQHF
TRBV21-1	TRBJ2-5	NA	NA	TGTGCCAGCAGCCACGGGAGGCCAAGAAACCAGGGGCAGTACTTC	CASSHGRPRNQGQYF
TRBV4-1	TRBJ2-5	TRBD1	once	TGCGCCAGCAGACCAACAGGGGCCGAGGAGACCCAGTACTTC	CASRPTGAEETQYF
TRBV7-2	TRBJ1-2	NA	few	TGTGCCAGCAGCTTAGCGGTTAGGGGGAACAACTATGGCTACACCTTC	CASSLAVRGNNYGYTF
TRBV5-1	TRBJ1-4	NA	NA	TGCGCCAGTTCGAGAGGGAGCGTCGCAACTAATGAAAAACTGTTTTTT	CASSRGSVATNEKLFF
TRBV9	TRBJ1-1	NA	NA	TGTGCCAGCAGCCCTCGGGGGGTATCTGGCACTGAAGCTTTCTTT	CASSPRGVSGTEAFF
TRBV28	TRBJ2-7	TRBD1	NA	TGTGCCAGCAGTGAATCCAACAGGGGCGAGCAGTACTTC	CASSESNRGEQYF
TRBV15	TRBJ2-7	TRBD2	NA	TGTGCCACCAGTACCGTCGGGGGGGTCTTATACGAGCAGTACTTC	CATSTVGGVLYEQYF